Presented here are 22 T cell receptor beta chains from one specimen sequenced in a study of blood T cell repertoires in COVID-19. Data came from immunoSEQ multiplex PCR; TCRdb stores just in-frame clones and leaves some out. The sample shows 200,000 to 300,000 clones, approximately 80% of them seen only once. What was sequenced was peripheral blood. The receptors derive from a woman older than 75 with COVID-19, enrolled during active disease.

This chain connects TRBV2 to TRBJ1-2; D is perhaps TRBD1 (5 bases). This CDR3 contains 16 residues. The germline gives CDR1 SNHLY, CDR2 FYNNEI. Trimming pared 1 base from V and 2 bases from J, leaving 14 bases between. CDR3 in DNA: TGTGCCAGCAGTGAAGTGGGCCCGGGGGGGAACTATGGCTACACCTTC. Translated, it gives CASSEVGPGGNYGYTF.

This rearrangement joins TRBV5-5 to TRBJ1-1; maybe TRBD1 (5 bases). V lost 0 bases to trimming and J lost 1 base, with 13 bases between them. Germline CDR1 and CDR2: SGHKS and YYEKEE (reference sequence). The CDR3 totals 16 residues. The CDR3 coding sequence is TGTGCCAGCAGCTTGGCTGGGGGGACGGGGAACACTGAAGCTTTCTTT. Encoded protein: CASSLAGGTGNTEAFF. The full variable domain, in which reference TRBV5-5 and TRBJ1-1 provide the parts outside the CDR3, is DAGVTQSPTHLIKTRGQQVTLRCSPISGHKSVSWYQQVLGQGPQFIFQYYEKEERGRGNFPDRFSARQFPNYSSELNVNALLLGDSALYLCASSLAGGTGNTEAFFGQGTRLTVV.

This rearrangement joins TRBV6-5 to TRBJ2-3; 8 bases line up with TRBD2. Germline V lookup: CDR1 MNHEY, CDR2 SVGAGI. V was pared by 0 bases and J by 6 bases, with 2 bases of the junction left unmatched. The CDR3 is 14 residues long. In DNA form, the CDR3 reads TGTGCCAGCAGTTACTCTTTAGCGGGGGATACGCAGTATTTT. It is translated as CASSYSLAGDTQYF.

The chain joins TRBV27 to TRBJ1-2; D remains ambiguous. Germline V lookup: CDR1 MNHEY, CDR2 SMNVEV (reference sequence). Trimming cost V 6 bases and J 4 bases, with 15 bases left between them. This CDR3 is 14 amino acids long. The CDR3 protein is CASSTLQVPYGYTF. CDR3 DNA: TGTGCCAGCAGCACACTCCAGGTGCCCTATGGCTACACCTTC.

This clone was detected once. J is TRBJ1-5 and V is TRBV19; D is perhaps TRBD1 (5 bases). V lost 3 bases, J lost 2 bases, and 17 bases lay in between. The CDR3 runs 17 residues. Per the germline V gene, CDR1 is LNHDA and CDR2 is SQIVND (reference sequence). CDR3 sequence (DNA): TGTGCCAGTAGTATCCTTCGGGGGGGAAGGGGCAATCAGCCCCAGCATTTT. This translates into CASSILRGGRGNQPQHF.

The chain recombines TRBV30 with TRBJ1-4, with 8 bases aligning to TRBD1. Germline loops: CDR1 GTSNPN, CDR2 SVGIG (reference sequence). CDR3 length: 12 residues. V was clipped by 1 base and J by 14 bases; unmatched bases: 6. The CDR3 is CAWSEDRVGLFF. CDR3 nucleotide sequence: TGTGCCTGGAGTGAGGACAGGGTCGGGCTGTTTTTT.

This chain uses TRBV11-2 with TRBJ1-2; TRBD1 aligns across 7 bases. There are 16 residues in the CDR3. V trimming: 5 bases; J trimming: 4 bases; junction bases outside the gene matches: 13. Per the germline V gene, CDR1 is SGHAT and CDR2 is FQNNGV. CDR3 nucleotides: TGTGCCAGCAGCCGGGTGGGGACAGCCCTGCCCTATGGCTACACCTTC. This encodes CASSRVGTALPYGYTF.

The chain links TRBV18 to TRBJ2-7; D is unclear. The CDR3 runs to 12 residues. V shed 6 bases and J shed 4 bases, with 10 bases lying between them. Per the germline V gene, CDR1 is KGHSH and CDR2 is LQKENI. The CDR3 region has the DNA TGTGCCAGCTCCAGGCAGGATTACGAGCAGTACTTC. This gives the protein CASSRQDYEQYF.

The sample holds a few counts of this clone. The chain links TRBV19 to TRBJ1-5; perhaps TRBD1 as D (5 bases). Per germline, CDR1 LNHDA and CDR2 SQIVND (reference sequence). CDR3 size: 15 residues. V was clipped by 6 bases and J by 0 bases, with 12 bases between them. In DNA, the CDR3 is TGTGCCAGTAGCCCAGGGTCCCTTAGCAATCAGCCCCAGCATTTT. Encoded protein: CASSPGSLSNQPQHF.

The chain uses TRBV7-2 and TRBJ1-1; D gene unclear. There are 12 residues in the CDR3. Germline loops: CDR1 SGHTA, CDR2 FQGNSA. V was pared by 5 bases and J by 5 bases, with 9 bases between. Written as DNA, the CDR3 is TGTGCCAGCAGCGGAGCTAGGACTGAAGCTTTCTTT. Protein sequence: CASSGARTEAFF.

This rearrangement joins TRBV25-1 to TRBJ1-3; D remains ambiguous. The CDR3 contains 14 residues. V lost 1 base to trimming and J lost 1 base, with 5 bases between them. Germline lookup yields CDR1 MGHDK and CDR2 SYGVNS. The CDR3 here is CASSESGSGNTIYF. DNA for the CDR3: TGTGCCAGCAGTGAATCGGGTTCTGGAAACACCATATATTTT.

At least ten counts were recorded for this clone. This chain connects TRBV10-3 to TRBJ1-2, with 7 bases aligning to TRBD1. V dropped 5 bases and J dropped 3; count of bases not matched to a gene: 3. This CDR3 has 13 amino acids. Germline assignment: CDR1 ENHRY and CDR2 SYGVKD. Here the CDR3 DNA reads TGTGCCATCAGTCCCGGGACAGACTATGGCTACACCTTC. Protein sequence: CAISPGTDYGYTF.

The genes are TRBV11-2 and TRBJ2-2; weak D call: TRBD1 (5 bases). The CDR3 contains 13 residues. The V gene lost 4 bases and the J gene lost 6 bases, with 9 bases spanning the gap. CDR1 and CDR2 (germline): SGHAT, FQNNGV. CDR3 nucleotide sequence: TGTGCCAGCAGCTCCAGGGTGCCCGGGGAGCTGTTTTTT. The encoded protein is CASSSRVPGELFF.

The CDR3 DNA is TGTGCCAGCAGTGCATCATACAGGGGACCAAATGAAAAACTGTTTTTT. Translating it yields CASSASYRGPNEKLFF. The chain joins TRBV6-2 or TRBV6-3 to TRBJ1-4; 7 bases are shared with TRBD1. Trimming at V came to 5 bases and at J to 5 bases, leaving 11 bases not matched to a gene. The CDR3 runs to 16 residues. Germline assignment: CDR1 MNHEY and CDR2 SVGEGT.

This clone was recorded at least ten times. J is TRBJ2-3 and V is TRBV3-1 (or the pseudogene TRBV3-2), with 15 bases matching TRBD2. V dropped 1 base and J dropped 0; count of bases not matched to a gene: 17. In germline, CDR1 is LGHDT, CDR2 YNNKEL (reference sequence). This CDR3 has 23 amino acids. The CDR3 loop reads CASSQGTSGRAFRASLSTDTQYF. Here the CDR3 DNA reads TGTGCCAGCAGCCAAGGGACTAGCGGGAGGGCTTTCCGTGCCTCCCTGAGCACAGATACGCAGTATTTT.

The rearrangement uses TRBV10-3 and TRBJ1-6; 8 bases match TRBD1. CDR1 ENHRY and CDR2 SYGVKD come from the germline V gene. Trimming took 3 bases from V and 9 from J; bases not matched to a gene: 4. The CDR3 consists of 14 residues. This CDR3 is CAISDGQGGSPLHF. In DNA, the CDR3 is TGTGCCATCAGTGATGGACAGGGCGGTTCACCCCTCCACTTT.

This rearrangement joins TRBV19 to TRBJ2-2; 8 bases line up with TRBD2. Germline CDR1 reads LNHDA; CDR2 reads SQIVND (reference sequence). The trim removed 0 bases at V and 5 bases at J, leaving 2 bases unmatched. The CDR3 runs 15 residues. This CDR3 reads CASSIDSGVTGELFF. The CDR3 region has the DNA TGTGCCAGTAGTATAGATAGCGGGGTAACCGGGGAGCTGTTTTTT.

This clone was seen a handful of times. The chain uses TRBV5-4 and TRBJ2-3; D is uncertain. Germline V gene data show CDR1 as SGHNT and CDR2 as YYREEE (reference sequence). The ends were cut back, 1 base at V and 4 bases at J, with 10 bases in the middle. The CDR3 has 14 amino acids. The CDR3 sequence is CASSLFLSPDTQYF. In DNA form, the CDR3 reads TGTGCCAGCAGCTTGTTTCTATCTCCAGATACGCAGTATTTT.

The chain employs TRBV5-1 and TRBJ1-4, with TRBD1 identical over 9 bases. The V and J ends lost 0 bases and 3 bases, in that order; junction bases with no gene match: 0. This CDR3 region has 15 residues. CDR1 is SGHRS and CDR2 is YFSETQ in the germline V gene. In DNA, the CDR3 is TGCGCCAGCAGCTTGGGACAGGGGGCTAATGAAAAACTGTTTTTT. Protein sequence: CASSLGQGANEKLFF.

In its sample, this clone was seen a few times. This chain joins TRBV5-4 and TRBJ2-2; 9 bases fit TRBD1. There are 15 residues in the CDR3. Trimming took 5 bases from V and 5 from J; bases not matched to a gene: 7. The germline CDR1 and CDR2 sequences are SGHNT and YYREEE (reference sequence). Here the CDR3 reads CASRSGTGWTGELFF. CDR3 in DNA: TGTGCCAGCAGGAGCGGGACAGGGTGGACCGGGGAGCTGTTTTTT.

The rearrangement joins TRBV6-5 to TRBJ2-5, with TRBD2 identical over 10 bases. CDR1 is MNHEY and CDR2 is SVGAGI in the germline V gene. This CDR3 has 14 amino acids. The V gene end was trimmed by 6 bases and the J gene end by 2 bases; junction bases not matched to a gene: 3. Here the CDR3 reads CASRGLAAQETQYF. The CDR3 DNA is TGTGCCAGCAGAGGACTAGCGGCTCAAGAGACCCAGTACTTC.

V and J are TRBV28 and TRBJ2-7; possible D gene TRBD1, 6 bases. Germline values: CDR1 MDHEN, CDR2 SYDVKM. CDR3 length: 13 residues. V lost 6 bases, J lost 5 bases, and 14 bases lay in between. The CDR3 is CASSEGQPDEQYF. In nucleotides, the CDR3 is TGTGCCAGCAGCGAAGGACAGCCCGACGAGCAGTACTTC.